What follows are 20 T cell receptor beta chains derived from one specimen sequenced in a study of blood T cell repertoires in COVID-19. Profiled with immunoSEQ multiplex PCR; TCRdb holds only in-frame clones, not every one. The data hold some 200,000 clones, with 75% to 80% observed a single time. The sequenced material came from peripheral blood. The source is a woman aged 45-59 years with active or convalescent COVID-19.

This clone was counted between two and nine times. The rearrangement links TRBV18 to TRBJ2-7; 12 bases map to TRBD2. The J segment lost 7 bases and the V segment lost 5 bases, leaving 9 bases of the junction unmatched. The germline CDR1 and CDR2 sequences are KGHSH and LQKENI. CDR3 size: 15 residues. CDR3 DNA: TGTGCCAGCTCAGTTTCCGGGACTAGCGGGTCAGAGCAGTACTTC. Translation gives CASSVSGTSGSEQYF. Looking up the rest from reference TRBV18 and TRBJ2-7 gives the full variable domain: NAGVMQNPRHLVRRRGQEARLRCSPMKGHSHVYWYRQLPEEGLKFMVYLQKENIIDESGMPKERFSAEFPKEGPSILRIQQVVRGDSAAYFCASSVSGTSGSEQYFGPGTRLTVT.

This clone was counted only a few times. The chain joins TRBV4-3 to TRBJ2-2; D is perhaps TRBD2 (6 bases). The CDR3 runs to 18 residues. CDR1 and CDR2 (germline): LGHNA, YSLEER. Trimming removed 1 base from V and 0 bases from J, with 15 bases in between. This CDR3 reads CASSQGGPSAANTGELFF. For the CDR3, the DNA is TGCGCCAGCAGCCAAGGCGGGCCTAGCGCAGCGAACACCGGGGAGCTGTTTTTT.

V gene TRBV30 combines with J gene TRBJ2-7; TRBD2 aligns across 12 bases. With V trimmed by 1 base and J by 4 bases, 8 bases remained unmatched. Germline V lookup: CDR1 GTSNPN, CDR2 SVGIG (reference sequence). The CDR3 is 16 residues long. The CDR3 sequence: CAWSGSSGRALYEQYF. CDR3 nucleotides: TGTGCCTGGAGTGGATCTAGCGGGAGGGCCTTATACGAGCAGTACTTC.

V and J are TRBV4-3 and TRBJ1-1, with 7 bases that match TRBD1. Trimming removed 4 bases from V and 0 bases from J; junction bases left unmatched: 5. From germline, CDR1 is LGHNA and CDR2 YSLEER. This CDR3 spans 15 amino acids. In nucleotides, the CDR3 is TGCGCCAGCAGCCGACAGGGTGGGATGAACACTGAAGCTTTCTTT. Its protein is CASSRQGGMNTEAFF.

The chain is built from TRBV27 and TRBJ1-4; D uncertain. Looked up from germline, CDR1 is MNHEY and CDR2 is SMNVEV (reference sequence). The CDR3 sequence is 16 residues long. V gave up 8 bases and J gave up 0 bases, with 16 bases separating them. The CDR3 loop is CASGPPRRTTNEKLFF. DNA of the CDR3: TGTGCCAGCGGTCCCCCACGGAGGACAACTAATGAAAAACTGTTTTTT.

This chain links TRBV5-1 with TRBJ1-6, with 7 bases matching TRBD1. The CDR3 covers 15 residues. V shed 0 bases and J 7 bases; nucleotides not matched to a gene: 4. Germline V lookup: CDR1 SGHRS, CDR2 YFSETQ. CDR3 loop: CASSLDQGGNSPLHF. The CDR3 nucleotides read TGCGCCAGCAGCTTGGATCAGGGGGGAAATTCACCCCTCCACTTT. Based on the CDR3 plus reference TRBV5-1 and TRBJ1-6, the full variable domain is KAGVTQTPRYLIKTRGQQVTLSCSPISGHRSVSWYQQTPGQGLQFLFEYFSETQRNKGNFPGRFSGRQFSNSRSEMNVSTLELGDSALYLCASSLDQGGNSPLHFGNGTRLTVT.

The V gene is TRBV3-1 (or the pseudogene TRBV3-2), the J gene TRBJ2-7, with D maybe TRBD1 (6 bases). Germline loops: CDR1 LGHDT, CDR2 YNNKEL (reference sequence). V was shortened by 4 bases and J by 2 bases, with 12 bases between the two germline ends. CDR3 length: 14 amino acids. CDR3 in DNA: TGTGCCAGCAGCCCCTATCGGACAGCCTACGAGCAGTACTTC. This gives the protein CASSPYRTAYEQYF.

This clone was found once. The gene calls are TRBV19 and TRBJ1-3; 7 bases map to TRBD1. The ends lost 8 bases at V and 5 bases at J; junction bases unmatched: 6. The CDR3 covers 13 residues. Germline assignment: CDR1 LNHDA and CDR2 SQIVND (reference sequence). The CDR3 coding sequence is TGTGCCAGTGCCTGGGGACAGCGAAACACCATATATTTT. As protein: CASAWGQRNTIYF.

The J gene is TRBJ1-2, the V gene TRBV27; the D gene is possibly TRBD1 (5 bases). Looked up from germline, CDR1 is MNHEY and CDR2 is SMNVEV (reference sequence). V dropped 6 bases and J dropped 4 bases, with 9 bases sitting between them. The CDR3 consists of 12 residues. The chain's CDR3 is CASSQGGYGYTF. DNA for the CDR3: TGTGCCAGCAGCCAGGGCGGCTATGGCTACACCTTC.

This chain links TRBV19 with TRBJ2-1; 7 bases match TRBD2. Germline V gene data show CDR1 as LNHDA and CDR2 as SQIVND (reference sequence). There are 15 residues in the CDR3. After removal of 1 base from V and 7 bases from J, the junction contained 7 bases not matched to a gene. CDR3 amino acids: CASSIGWGGVNEQFF. In DNA, the CDR3 is TGTGCCAGTAGTATAGGTTGGGGGGGGGTAAATGAGCAGTTCTTC.

The genes are TRBV10-3 and TRBJ1-1; 7 positions match TRBD1. V lost 10 bases and J lost 0; bases outside the gene matches: 5. The CDR3 covers 13 residues. Germline assignment: CDR1 ENHRY and CDR2 SYGVKD. The CDR3 here is CATAGGLNTEAFF. In DNA form, the CDR3 reads TGTGCCACTGCAGGGGGTTTGAACACTGAAGCTTTCTTT.

The chain couples TRBV4-1 to TRBJ1-1; TRBD1 might be the D (6 bases). Germline values: CDR1 MGHRA, CDR2 YSYEKL. Trimming cost V 5 bases and J 1 base, with 14 bases left between them. The CDR3 covers 15 residues. The CDR3 reads CASSYIDRQNTEAFF. The CDR3 DNA reads as TGCGCCAGCAGCTATATAGACAGGCAGAACACTGAAGCTTTCTTT.

J is TRBJ1-4 and V is TRBV28, with D maybe TRBD1 (6 bases). Per germline, CDR1 MDHEN and CDR2 SYDVKM. The CDR3 sequence is 15 residues long. V lost 5 bases and J 6 bases, leaving 16 bases between the germline ends. CDR3 nucleotide sequence: TGTGCCAGCAGTCCGACAGGAGTCCGAGATGAAAAACTGTTTTTT. Translation: CASSPTGVRDEKLFF.

The chain carries TRBV9 and TRBJ2-1, with a tentative D call TRBD2 (6 bases). Between the trimmed V and J ends, which lost 2 bases and 9 bases, there was a span of 21 bases. The germline V gene has CDR1 SGDLS and CDR2 YYNGEE. The CDR3 runs to 16 residues. As DNA, the CDR3 is TGTGCCAGCAGCGTTTCCCCGGGACTGGCTCAGGGTGAGCAGTTCTTC. It translates to CASSVSPGLAQGEQFF. The entire variable domain, with the rest obtained from reference TRBV9 and TRBJ2-1, is as follows: DSGVTQTPKHLITATGQRVTLRCSPRSGDLSVYWYQQSLDQGLQFLIQYYNGEERAKGNILERFSAQQFPDLHSELNLSSLELGDSALYFCASSVSPGLAQGEQFFGPGTRLTVL.

The chain is built from TRBV19 and TRBJ2-3; D possibly corresponds to TRBD1 (5 bases). CDR3 length equals 17 residues. Looked up from germline, CDR1 is LNHDA and CDR2 is SQIVND (reference sequence). Trimming removed 3 bases at V and 0 bases at J, with 16 bases between. The CDR3 DNA reads TGTGCCAGTAGTATTGGGGCCTACCTGGCTAGCACAGATACGCAGTATTTT. This codes for CASSIGAYLASTDTQYF.

The chain combines TRBV7-3 with TRBJ2-5; D is possibly TRBD1 (6 bases). V dropped 5 bases and J dropped 0 bases, with 10 bases sitting between them. Germline loops: CDR1 SGHTA, CDR2 FQGTGA. This CDR3 spans 14 amino acids. The CDR3 region is CASSPGTNQETQYF. CDR3 sequence (DNA): TGTGCCAGCAGCCCGGGGACAAACCAAGAGACCCAGTACTTC.

The rearrangement links TRBV27 to TRBJ2-7, with 16 bases lining up with TRBD2. Germline lookup yields CDR1 MNHEY and CDR2 SMNVEV (reference sequence). V was clipped by 5 bases and J by 3 bases; unmatched bases: 7. CDR3 size: 17 residues. In DNA form, the CDR3 reads TGTGCCAGCAGTCCCGAGGGACTAGCGGGGGGGATCTACGAGCAGTACTTC. It encodes CASSPEGLAGGIYEQYF.

The genes are TRBV14 and TRBJ1-1; D gene ambiguous. The CDR3 runs 16 residues. V gave up 1 base and J gave up 0 bases, with 12 bases separating them. CDR1 and CDR2 from the germline V gene are SGHDN and FVKESK. DNA of the CDR3: TGTGCCAGCAGCCAAGTGGTGGGCATATTGAACACTGAAGCTTTCTTT. Encoded protein: CASSQVVGILNTEAFF.

The chain employs TRBV28 and TRBJ1-6; TRBD1 aligns across 7 bases. The trim removed 6 bases at V and 9 bases at J, leaving 11 bases unmatched. CDR3 length: 15 residues. Germline V lookup: CDR1 MDHEN, CDR2 SYDVKM. This CDR3 reads CASRIPGTDTSPLHF. CDR3 sequence (DNA): TGTGCCAGCAGGATTCCCGGGACAGATACTTCACCCCTCCACTTT. The full variable domain, completed using reference TRBV28 and TRBJ1-6, is DVKVTQSSRYLVKRTGEKVFLECVQDMDHENMFWYRQDPGLGLRLIYFSYDVKMKEKGDIPEGYSVSREKKERFSLILESASTNQTSMYLCASRIPGTDTSPLHFGNGTRLTVT.

This rearrangement joins TRBV9 to TRBJ2-5; 13 nucleotides line up with TRBD2. Looked up from germline, CDR1 is SGDLS and CDR2 is YYNGEE. This CDR3 has 16 amino acids. With V trimmed by 3 bases and J by 2 bases, 4 bases remained unmatched. Here the CDR3 reads CASSAGLAGAQETQYF. The CDR3, as DNA: TGTGCCAGCAGCGCCGGACTAGCGGGAGCGCAAGAGACCCAGTACTTC.